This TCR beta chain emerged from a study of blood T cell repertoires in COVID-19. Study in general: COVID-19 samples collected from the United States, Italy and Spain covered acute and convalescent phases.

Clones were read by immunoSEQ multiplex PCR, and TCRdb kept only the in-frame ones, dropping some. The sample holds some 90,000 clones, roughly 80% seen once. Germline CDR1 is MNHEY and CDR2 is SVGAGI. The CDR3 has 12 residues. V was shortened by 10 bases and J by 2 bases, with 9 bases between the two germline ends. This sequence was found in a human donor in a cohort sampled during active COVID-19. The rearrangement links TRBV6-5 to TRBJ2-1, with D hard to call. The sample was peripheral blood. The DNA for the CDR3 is TGTGCCACCCGAGCTACCTACAATGAGCAGTTCTTC. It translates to CATRATYNEQFF.